Below, one TCR beta chain is given with its context. Its antigen is as yet unknown. This table comes from immunoSEQ multiplex PCR, and its TCRdb copy is limited to in-frame clones, with some not included. In the table there are 2 million to 2.5 million clones, 80% to 95% of which are singletons. This specimen belongs to a study of shared clonotypes between healthy human individuals. Trimming removed 11 bases from V and 9 bases from J, with 11 bases in between. Germline lookup yields CDR1 SNHLY and CDR2 FYNNEI. The CDR3 runs to 11 residues. Study-wide findings and caveats: Of the naive CD4 clonotypes, around 4.8% were shared across a handful of donors.

Sequenced sample: naive CD4+ T cells from PBMCs. The subset here: CD45RA+ positively selected. The clonotype originates from a man aged 18-30 years in good health. Some clones in this sample may be carry-over from other donors' samples. This chain connects TRBV2 to TRBJ1-6; possibly TRBD1 for D (5 bases). The CDR3: CAGGDPSPLHF. CDR3 bases: TGTGCCGGGGGGGACCCTTCACCCCTCCACTTT.